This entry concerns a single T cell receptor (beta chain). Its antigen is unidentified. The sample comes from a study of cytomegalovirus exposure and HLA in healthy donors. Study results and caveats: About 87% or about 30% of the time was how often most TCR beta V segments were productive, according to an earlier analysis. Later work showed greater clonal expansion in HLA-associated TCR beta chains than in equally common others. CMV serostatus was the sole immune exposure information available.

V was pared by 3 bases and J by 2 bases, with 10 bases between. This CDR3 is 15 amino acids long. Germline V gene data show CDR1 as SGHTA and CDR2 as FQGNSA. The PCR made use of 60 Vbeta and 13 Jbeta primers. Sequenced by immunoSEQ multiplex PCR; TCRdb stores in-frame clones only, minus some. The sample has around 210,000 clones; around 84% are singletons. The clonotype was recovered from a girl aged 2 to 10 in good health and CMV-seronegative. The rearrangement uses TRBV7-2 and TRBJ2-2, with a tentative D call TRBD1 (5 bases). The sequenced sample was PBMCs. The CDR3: CASSFRQTNTGELFF. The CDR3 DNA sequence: TGTGCCAGCAGCTTTAGACAGACTAACACCGGGGAGCTGTTTTTT.